This T cell receptor (beta chain) was sequenced for a study of T cells in Graves' hyperthyroidism and ophthalmopathy. Whole-study findings and limits: Appearing also in blood were most of the thyroid clonotypes expanded above 0.001.

RNA transcripts were the template for amplifying TCR beta CDR3 regions. First-round RT-PCR of the TCR CDR3 relied on the HTBI primer set. TCRdb re-analysed the multiplex PCR reads in MiXCR, keeping a single row per CDR3 protein. The table lists 200,000 to 250,000 distinct CDR3 sequences, about a sixth of them singletons, with more than 25% in the top ten. As concerns this clonotype: What it binds is not known.

V trimming: 6 bases; J trimming: 6 bases; junction bases outside the gene matches: 6. The CDR3 consists of 15 residues. Germline lookup yields CDR1 LGHDT and CDR2 YNNKEL (reference sequence). Material for sequencing was blood. The receptor comes from a woman aged 18-35 years with Graves' ophthalmopathy. The rearrangement uses TRBV3-1 and TRBJ1-6, with 9 bases aligning to TRBD1. The CDR3 bases are TGTGCCAGCAGACTACGACAGGGGGTTAATTCACCCCTCCACTTT. Translation gives CASRLRQGVNSPLHF.